This paragraph covers one T cell receptor (beta chain) sequence. Antigen unknown. The V gene's germline CDR1 is DFQATT and CDR2 SNEGSKA (reference sequence). The CDR3 runs to 13 residues. Trimming cost V 1 base and J 4 bases, with 7 bases left between them. The data originate from a study of blood T cells in healthy people across ages. General study findings and limits: Strong correlation linked observed beta diversity and percent naive T cells.

Through a sample-barcoded 5' primer and a J-beta primer mix, a second PCR was run for roughly 6 to 12 cycles. One entry per CDR3 protein results from TCRdb running MiXCR on the 5' RACE reads. The profile shows around 1,900,000 distinct CDR3 sequences, approximately 39% of them singletons. Sequences were obtained from blood. This chain uses TRBV20-1 with TRBJ1-4; D uncertain. This sequence originates from a human donor in good health. The DNA for the CDR3 is TGCAGTGCTAGAGTCCGGTTTAATGAAAAACTGTTTTTT. As protein: CSARVRFNEKLFF.